This TCR beta chain derives from a study of OX40 agonist ivuxolimab in advanced cancers. Study information: Prior anti-PD-1, anti-PD-L1 or anti-CTLA-4 therapy was allowed; 30% to 40% had some.

The protocol was immunoSEQ multiplex PCR, while the TCRdb copy is restricted to in-frame clones and leaves out a portion. The table has about 83,000 clones, around 84% seen once. This TCR came from an adult with an advanced solid tumor such as melanoma, head and neck, liver or kidney cancer. Source: CD4+ or CD8+ T cells sorted from blood, taken in a trial of the OX40 agonist ivuxolimab.

CDR3 in amino acids: CASSFSGSSRYEQYF. DNA of the CDR3: TGCGCCAGCAGCTTTAGTGGCTCCTCCAGGTACGAGCAGTACTTC. J is TRBJ2-7 and V is TRBV5-1; no reliable D call. Germline values: CDR1 SGHRS, CDR2 YFSETQ. The V and J ends lost 2 bases and 4 bases respectively, with 16 bases between them. The CDR3 consists of 15 residues. The entire variable domain, with the rest obtained from reference TRBV5-1 and TRBJ2-7, is as follows: KAGVTQTPRYLIKTRGQQVTLSCSPISGHRSVSWYQQTPGQGLQFLFEYFSETQRNKGNFPGRFSGRQFSNSRSEMNVSTLELGDSALYLCASSFSGSSRYEQYFGPGTRLTVT.